The present T cell receptor beta chain was sequenced within a study of T cell responses to AZD1222 COVID-19 vaccine. Findings of the study overall: Donor demographics were predominantly white British with a female majority; clonal diversity may be underestimated.

V dropped 3 bases and J dropped 8; count of bases not matched to a gene: 8. The V gene's germline CDR1 is KGHDR and CDR2 SFDVKD. The CDR3 contains 15 residues. Turning to this clone: Its antigen is still unknown.

Only in-frame clones appear in the TCRdb table, and some are missing; sequencing was by immunoSEQ multiplex PCR. This table holds roughly 84,000 clones, roughly 85% found once. Sequencing was performed on peripheral blood, taken 28 days after the second AZD1222 dose. The TCR sequence derives from an adult who received the AZD1222 COVID-19 vaccine. The rearrangement links TRBV24-1 to TRBJ2-1, with 8 bases fitting TRBD1. The DNA for the CDR3 is TGTGCCACCAGTGATGATGGACAGGGCATCTATGAGCAGTTCTTC. As protein: CATSDDGQGIYEQFF.